The TCR beta chain described here comes from a study of blood T cell repertoires in COVID-19. Looking at the study overall: Samples came from the United States, Italy and Spain, spanning acute and convalescent COVID-19. T cells, B-cell-depleted T cells, or PBMCs supplied cDNA or gDNA.

Original processing notes: Estimation of nucleated cell counts was performed using reference gene primer amplification. Assay: immunoSEQ multiplex PCR; the TCRdb copy retains only in-frame clones and omits some. The V and J calls and the clone size are those of that table, but D and trimming were determined from the DNA. The sample lists over 45,000 clones; over 80% were seen once. The CDR3 extends over 17 amino acids. Germline trimming cut 5 bases from V and 1 base from J; bases unmatched to any gene: 10. Germline lookup yields CDR1 SGHTS and CDR2 YDEGEE. Sequenced input: peripheral blood. This receptor was identified in a human donor in a cohort sampled during active COVID-19. V and J are TRBV5-8 and TRBJ2-2; 8 bases agree with TRBD2. CDR3 in DNA: TGTGCCAGCAGTCGCAGGTGGGGGACTAGGAACACCGGGGAGCTGTTTTTT. Translation: CASSRRWGTRNTGELFF.